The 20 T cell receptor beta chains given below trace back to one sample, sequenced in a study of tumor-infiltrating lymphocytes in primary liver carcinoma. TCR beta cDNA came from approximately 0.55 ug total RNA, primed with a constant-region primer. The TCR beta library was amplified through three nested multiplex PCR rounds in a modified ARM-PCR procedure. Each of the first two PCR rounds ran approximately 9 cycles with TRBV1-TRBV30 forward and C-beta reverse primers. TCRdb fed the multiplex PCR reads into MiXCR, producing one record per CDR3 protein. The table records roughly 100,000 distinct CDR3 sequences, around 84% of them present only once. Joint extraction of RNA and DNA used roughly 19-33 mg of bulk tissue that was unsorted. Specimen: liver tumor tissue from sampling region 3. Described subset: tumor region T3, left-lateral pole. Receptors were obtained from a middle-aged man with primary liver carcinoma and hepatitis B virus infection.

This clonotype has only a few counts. The CDR3 is CASSPVGNPIDTQYF. The CDR3 region has the DNA TGCGCCAGCAGCCCTGTGGGGAACCCCATAGATACGCAGTATTTT. The gene calls are TRBV5-1 and TRBJ2-3; D ambiguous. The CDR3 runs to 15 residues. From germline, CDR1 is SGHRS and CDR2 YFSETQ. The V and J ends lost 4 bases and 5 bases respectively, with 17 bases between them.

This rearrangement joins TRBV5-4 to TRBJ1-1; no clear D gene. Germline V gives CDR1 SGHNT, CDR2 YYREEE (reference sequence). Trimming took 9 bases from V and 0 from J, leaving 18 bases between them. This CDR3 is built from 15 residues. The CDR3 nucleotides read TGTGCCACCTCAACTCCCGAGGGCATGAACACTGAAGCTTTCTTT. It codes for CATSTPEGMNTEAFF.

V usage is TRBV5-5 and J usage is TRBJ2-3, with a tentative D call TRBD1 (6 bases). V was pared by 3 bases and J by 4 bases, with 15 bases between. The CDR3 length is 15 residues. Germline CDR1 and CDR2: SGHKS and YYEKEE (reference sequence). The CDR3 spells CASSCERGSSDTQYF. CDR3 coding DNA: TGTGCCAGCAGCTGTGAGAGGGGGAGTTCAGATACGCAGTATTTT.

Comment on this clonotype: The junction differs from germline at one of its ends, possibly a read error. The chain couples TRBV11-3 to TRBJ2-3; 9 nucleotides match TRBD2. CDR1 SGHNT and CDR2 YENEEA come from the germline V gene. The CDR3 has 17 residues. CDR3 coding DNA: TGTGCCAACAGCATGGCGGTCGCGGGAGGGGGCACAGATACGCAGTATTTT. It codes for CANSMAVAGGGTDTQYF.

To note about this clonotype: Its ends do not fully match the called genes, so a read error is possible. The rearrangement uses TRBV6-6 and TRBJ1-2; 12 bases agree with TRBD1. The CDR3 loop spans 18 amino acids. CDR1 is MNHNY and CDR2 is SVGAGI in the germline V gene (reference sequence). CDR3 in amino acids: CTSSLLGTGGAEGYGYTF. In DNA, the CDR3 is TGTACCAGTAGTTTATTGGGGACAGGGGGCGCAGAGGGCTATGGCTACACCTTC.

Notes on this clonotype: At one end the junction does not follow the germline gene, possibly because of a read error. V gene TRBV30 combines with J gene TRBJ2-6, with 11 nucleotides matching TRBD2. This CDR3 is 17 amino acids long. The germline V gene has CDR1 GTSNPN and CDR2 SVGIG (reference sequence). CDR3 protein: CAWTGLAVVSGANILTF. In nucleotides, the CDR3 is TGTGCCTGGACGGGACTAGCGGTGGTCTCTGGGGCCAACATCCTGACTTTC.

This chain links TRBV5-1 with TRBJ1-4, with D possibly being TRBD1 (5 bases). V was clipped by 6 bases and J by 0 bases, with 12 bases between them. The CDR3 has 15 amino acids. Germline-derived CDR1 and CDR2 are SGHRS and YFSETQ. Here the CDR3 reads CASNRDRPTNEKLFF. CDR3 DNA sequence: TGCGCCAGCAATCGAGACAGACCAACTAATGAAAAACTGTTTTTT.

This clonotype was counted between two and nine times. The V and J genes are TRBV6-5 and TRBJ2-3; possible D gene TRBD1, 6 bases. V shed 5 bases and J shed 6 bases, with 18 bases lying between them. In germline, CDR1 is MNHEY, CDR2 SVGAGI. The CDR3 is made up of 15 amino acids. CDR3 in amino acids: CASSPGTLNTDTQYF. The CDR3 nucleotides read TGTGCCAGCAGTCCCGGGACATTGAACACGGATACGCAGTATTTT.

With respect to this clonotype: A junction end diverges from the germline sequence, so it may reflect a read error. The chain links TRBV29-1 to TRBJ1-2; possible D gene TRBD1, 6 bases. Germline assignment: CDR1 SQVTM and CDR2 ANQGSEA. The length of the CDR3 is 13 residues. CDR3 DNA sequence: TGTAGCGTCGGGGGCAGGGAAAACTATCGCTACACCTTC. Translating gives CSVGGRENYRYTF.

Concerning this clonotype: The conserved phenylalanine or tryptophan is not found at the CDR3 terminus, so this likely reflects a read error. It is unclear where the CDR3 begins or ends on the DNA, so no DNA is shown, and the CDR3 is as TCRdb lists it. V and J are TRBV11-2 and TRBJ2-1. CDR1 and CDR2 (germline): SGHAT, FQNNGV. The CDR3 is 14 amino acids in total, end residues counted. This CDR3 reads CASSLSGFDNEHLL.

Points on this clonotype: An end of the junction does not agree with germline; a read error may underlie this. This CDR3 is CASGTGLNTEASF. CDR3 DNA: TGTGCCAGCGGCACAGGTTTGAACACTGAAGCTTCATTT. The rearrangement links TRBV11-3 to TRBJ1-1, with D perhaps matching TRBD1 (5 bases). The germline V gene encodes CDR1 SGHNT and CDR2 YENEEA. The CDR3 extends over 13 amino acids.

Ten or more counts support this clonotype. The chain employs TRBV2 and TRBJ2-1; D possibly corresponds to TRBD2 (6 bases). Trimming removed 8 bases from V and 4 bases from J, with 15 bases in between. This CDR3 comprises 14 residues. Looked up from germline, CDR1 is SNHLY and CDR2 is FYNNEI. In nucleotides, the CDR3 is TGTGCCAGCCAAGAAGGAGGAGGGTACAATGAGCAGTTCTTC. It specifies CASQEGGGYNEQFF.

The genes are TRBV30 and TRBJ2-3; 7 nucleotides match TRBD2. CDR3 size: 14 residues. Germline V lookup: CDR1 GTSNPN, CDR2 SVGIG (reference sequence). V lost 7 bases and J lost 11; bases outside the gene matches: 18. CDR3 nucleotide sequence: TGTGCCTCCGGCCTCACGGGAGGCTCAGGTATGCAGTATTTT. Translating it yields CASGLTGGSGMQYF. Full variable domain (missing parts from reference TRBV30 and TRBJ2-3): SQTIHQWPATLVQPVGSPLSLECTVEGTSNPNLYWYRQAAGRGLQLLFYSVGIGQISSEVPQNLSASRPQDRQFILSSKKLLLSDSGFYLCASGLTGGSGMQYFGPGTRLTVL.

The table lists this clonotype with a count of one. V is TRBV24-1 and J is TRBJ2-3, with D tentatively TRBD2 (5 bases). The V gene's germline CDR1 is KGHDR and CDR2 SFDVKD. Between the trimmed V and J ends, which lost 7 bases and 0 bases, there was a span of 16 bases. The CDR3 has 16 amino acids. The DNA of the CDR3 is TGTGCCACCAGCGGGAAGGGAACGACTAGCACAGATACGCAGTATTTT. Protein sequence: CATSGKGTTSTDTQYF.

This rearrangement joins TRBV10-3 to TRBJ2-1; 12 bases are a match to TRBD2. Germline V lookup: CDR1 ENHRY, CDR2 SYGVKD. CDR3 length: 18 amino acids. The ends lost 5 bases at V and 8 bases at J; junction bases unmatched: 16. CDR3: CAISRTEMTSGSMYEQFF. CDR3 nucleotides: TGTGCCATCAGTCGGACGGAAATGACTAGCGGGAGTATGTATGAGCAGTTCTTC.

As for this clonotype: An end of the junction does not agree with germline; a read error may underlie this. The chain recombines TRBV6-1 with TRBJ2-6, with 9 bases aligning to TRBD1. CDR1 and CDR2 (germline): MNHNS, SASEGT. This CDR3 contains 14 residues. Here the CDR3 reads CTSRDRAGANVLAF. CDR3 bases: TGTACCAGCAGGGACAGGGCTGGGGCCAACGTCCTGGCTTTC.

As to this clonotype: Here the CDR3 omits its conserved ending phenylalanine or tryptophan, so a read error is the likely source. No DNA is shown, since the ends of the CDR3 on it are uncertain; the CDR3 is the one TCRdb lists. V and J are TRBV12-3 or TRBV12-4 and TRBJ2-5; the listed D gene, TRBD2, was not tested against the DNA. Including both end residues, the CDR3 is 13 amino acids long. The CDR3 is CVSSPNSGETYYL.

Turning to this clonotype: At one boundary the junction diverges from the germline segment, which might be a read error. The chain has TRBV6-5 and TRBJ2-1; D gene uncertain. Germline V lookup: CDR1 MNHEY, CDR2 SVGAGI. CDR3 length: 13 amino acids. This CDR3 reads CASSYPVLNEQFF. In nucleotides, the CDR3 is TGCGCCAGCAGTTACCCCGTATTAAATGAGCAGTTCTTC.

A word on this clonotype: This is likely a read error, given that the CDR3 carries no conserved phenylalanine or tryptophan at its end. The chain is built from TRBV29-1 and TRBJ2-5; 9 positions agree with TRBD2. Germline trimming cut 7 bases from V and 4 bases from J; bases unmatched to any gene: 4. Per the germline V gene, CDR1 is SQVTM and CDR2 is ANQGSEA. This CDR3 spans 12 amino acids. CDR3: CSALLAGETQYI. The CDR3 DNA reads TGCAGCGCGCTACTAGCGGGAGAGACCCAGTACATC.

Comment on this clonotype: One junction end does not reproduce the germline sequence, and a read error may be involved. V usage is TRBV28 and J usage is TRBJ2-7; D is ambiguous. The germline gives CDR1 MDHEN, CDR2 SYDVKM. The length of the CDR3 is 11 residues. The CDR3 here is CASSAPVEECF. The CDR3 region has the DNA TGTGCCAGCAGTGCCCCGGTCGAGGAGTGCTTC.